These T cell receptor beta chains were read from a single sample in a study of cytomegalovirus exposure and HLA in healthy donors. TCRdb's table, derived via immunoSEQ multiplex PCR, lists solely in-frame clones and lacks some. This repertoire comprises 150,000 to 200,000 clones; its ten largest clones make up approximately 6.5%. Sequencing input: PBMCs. These receptors came from a man aged 25-40 years in good health and CMV-seronegative. Both conserved end residues are trimmed from each CDR3.

V gene,CDR3 protein
TRBV29-1,SVRSGTPGTQY
TRBV27,ASSLSGRGRETQY
TRBV18,ASSIDMWVTEAF
TRBV27,ASSLGHRGDREQY
TRBV6-5,ASSYSNRVNTEAF
TRBV28,ASSFPVSGANVLT
TRBV2,ANSEGAGAYEQY
TRBV6-4,ASKSSGANVLT
TRBV2,ASSEARAGYT
TRBV2,ASSAGRGQGTGQPQH
TRBV25-1,ASSETRPGQGYDGYT
TRBV11-2,ASSLGTGAKDTQY
TRBV7-2,ASSLEGSSYEQY
TRBV19,ASSKPSGTYEQY
TRBV4-1,ASSQRGQGVSPQH
TRBV7-9,ASSRLTGTGSSYEQY
TRBV7-3,ASSPSGSSYNEQF
TRBV7-5,VRSSEMCGYT
TRBV10-3,AISDRDEQF
TRBV5-1,ASSLQGATSTDTQY
TRBV29-1,SVGPQGAGEKLF
TRBV4-2,ASSPHVVAGGSDTQY
TRBV15,ATSRSKGLAGGWLTNAGELF
TRBV27,ASSPHRESYEQY
TRBV2,ASLPWDRGLEQY
TRBV27,ASSATGGTEAF
TRBV9,ASSVAGTPNQPQH